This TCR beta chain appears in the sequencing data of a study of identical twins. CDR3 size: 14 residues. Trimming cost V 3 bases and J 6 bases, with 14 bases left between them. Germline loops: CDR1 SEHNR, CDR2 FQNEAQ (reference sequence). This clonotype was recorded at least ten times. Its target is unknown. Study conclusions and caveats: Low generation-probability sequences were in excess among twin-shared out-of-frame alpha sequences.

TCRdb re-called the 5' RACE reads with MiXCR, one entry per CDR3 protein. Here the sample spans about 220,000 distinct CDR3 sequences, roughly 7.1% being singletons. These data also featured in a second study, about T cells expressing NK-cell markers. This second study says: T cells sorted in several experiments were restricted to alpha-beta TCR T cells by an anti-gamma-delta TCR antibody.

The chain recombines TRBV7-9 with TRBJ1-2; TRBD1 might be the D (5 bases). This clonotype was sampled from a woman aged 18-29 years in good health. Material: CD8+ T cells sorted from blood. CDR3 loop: CASSFQGLGDGYTF. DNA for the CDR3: TGTGCCAGCAGCTTCCAGGGTTTGGGGGATGGCTACACCTTC.